These 26 T cell receptor beta chains originate from one sample sequenced in a study of spatial heterogeneity in lung cancer (dated by TCRdb to between 2018 and 2021). Study-wide conclusions, independent of this receptor: A correlation was observed between the number of expanded intratumoral alpha and beta TCRs and the tumor nonsynonymous mutation count.

The library relied on 5' RACE. Sequencing used a NextSeq 500. TCRdb passed the public sequencing reads through fastp at Q25 and MiXCR, retaining productive beta sequences. CDR3 protein duplicates are merged, each entry listing the most common genes and DNA. The sample table holds 3,500 to 4,500 distinct CDR3 sequences, of which about 9% were seen once. Roughly 27% of the sample is in the top ten clones. What the time point label conveys for this sample: sample taken at primary tumor resection. Their antigen targets remain unknown. Sequencing was performed on lung tumor tissue, taken at surgery. These receptors originate from a male donor with early-stage non-small cell lung cancer.

This clonotype was found many times. Since the library was made to target alpha chains, this beta chain is a stray read and its abundance is not meaningful. The chain couples TRBV27 to TRBJ2-6, with D possibly TRBD2 on 6 matching bases. Germline V gives CDR1 MNHEY, CDR2 SMNVEV (reference sequence). The CDR3 runs 18 residues. Trimming took 5 bases from V and 0 from J, leaving 17 bases between them. CDR3 sequence (DNA): TGTGCCAGCAGTCCGTTAGCCGGGAGAAGCTCTGGGGCCAACGTCCTGACTTTC. Protein product: CASSPLAGRSSGANVLTF.

This clonotype was observed many times. Being off target in a library aimed at alpha chains, this beta chain has a size of little meaning. The chain combines TRBV20-1 with TRBJ2-1; 8 positions agree with TRBD2. Per the germline V gene, CDR1 is DFQATT and CDR2 is SNEGSKA (reference sequence). Trimming took 6 bases from V and 4 from J; bases not matched to a gene: 8. CDR3 length: 14 amino acids. The CDR3 bases are TGCAGTGCCCAGACTAGCGCTGCTTACAATGAGCAGTTCTTC. This encodes CSAQTSAAYNEQFF.

This clonotype is termed medium-sized (0.01 to 0.1%). This beta chain is a stray sequence in a library constructed for alpha chains; its clone size is not meaningful. The chain couples TRBV29-1 to TRBJ1-4; D may be TRBD1 (6 bases). CDR1 SQVTM and CDR2 ANQGSEA come from the germline V gene. The CDR3 is 12 residues long. Deletions cut 7 bases from V and 6 bases from J, with 12 bases between. CDR3 sequence: CSAGGADEKLFF. CDR3 nucleotide sequence: TGCAGCGCCGGGGGGGCGGATGAAAAACTGTTTTTT.

About this clonotype itself: This beta chain is a stray sequence in a library constructed for alpha chains; its clone size is not meaningful. The genes are TRBV5-1 and TRBJ2-6; no clear D gene. V lost 4 bases and J 2 bases, leaving 10 bases between the germline ends. This CDR3 has 15 amino acids. Germline V gives CDR1 SGHRS, CDR2 YFSETQ. The CDR3 loop reads CASSPQNPGANVLTF. In DNA, the CDR3 is TGCGCCAGCAGCCCCCAGAACCCTGGGGCCAACGTCCTGACTTTC.

By sample share, this clonotype is medium-sized. Found in a library prepared for alpha chains, this beta chain is an off-target read, and its abundance has little meaning. This rearrangement joins TRBV5-5 to TRBJ2-2; D remains ambiguous. CDR3 length: 13 residues. CDR1 is SGHKS, CDR2 YYEKEE, per germline (reference sequence). V lost 0 bases and J lost 7, with 7 bases in between. CDR3 DNA sequence: TGTGCCAGCAGCTTGGGGATAGACGGGGAGCTGTTTTTT. Residues: CASSLGIDGELFF.

In regard to this clonotype: This beta chain is an unintended read in a library built for alpha chains; its size means little. The rearrangement joins TRBV13 to TRBJ1-4, with D hard to call. From germline, CDR1 is PRHDT and CDR2 FYEKMQ (reference sequence). V was cut by 5 bases and J by 4 bases, with 17 bases left in between. This CDR3 is built from 16 residues. This chain's CDR3 is CASSPSRGEDNEKLFF. In DNA, the CDR3 is TGTGCCAGCAGCCCCAGTCGGGGAGAAGATAATGAAAAACTGTTTTTT.

This clonotype is judged medium-sized. Being off target in a library aimed at alpha chains, this beta chain has a size of little meaning. This chain connects TRBV7-2 to TRBJ2-1; 9 bases agree with TRBD1. J lost 4 bases, V lost 6 bases, and 4 bases had no gene match. The CDR3 runs 14 residues. Germline CDR1 is SGHTA and CDR2 is FQGNSA. CDR3 sequence reads: CASSTGGLYNEQFF. As DNA, the CDR3 is TGTGCCAGCAGTACAGGGGGCCTGTACAATGAGCAGTTCTTC.

Sample share makes this clonotype medium-sized. This beta chain lies outside the target of a library built for alpha chains; its clone size means little. The V gene is TRBV5-4, the J gene TRBJ1-6; D perhaps matches TRBD1 (6 bases). Germline assignment: CDR1 SGHNT and CDR2 YYREEE (reference sequence). The CDR3 length is 17 residues. Trimming took off 4 bases at V and 7 bases at J, with 21 bases between the two ends. CDR3 sequence: CASSPSGLGGWNSPLHF. DNA of the CDR3: TGTGCCAGCAGCCCCTCCGGTTTGGGGGGCTGGAATTCACCCCTCCACTTT.

By its share, this clonotype is medium-sized. Little can be read into the size of this beta chain, an off-target read in a library designed for alpha chains. This rearrangement joins TRBV6-6 to TRBJ2-7; 9 positions match TRBD2. Germline V gene data show CDR1 as MNHNY and CDR2 as SVGAGI (reference sequence). The CDR3 is 13 amino acids. DNA of the CDR3: TGTGCGTCGCAGCGGGAGGTTTTCTACGAGCAGTACTTC. Its protein product is CASQREVFYEQYF.

By sample share, this clonotype is medium-sized (0.01 to 0.1%). This beta chain is a stray read from a library made for alpha chains; its abundance is not meaningful. This chain uses TRBV20-1 with TRBJ2-4; TRBD1 or TRBD2 may be the D gene (6 bases each). The CDR3 extends over 16 amino acids. The ends were cut back, 1 base at V and 1 base at J, with 14 bases in the middle. Germline V gene lookup returns CDR1 DFQATT and CDR2 SNEGSKA (reference sequence). CDR3 bases: TGCAGTGCTAGAGTTCTAGCGCAGGGGGCCAAAAACATTCAGTACTTC. Its translation: CSARVLAQGAKNIQYF.

In its sample, this clonotype was seen many times. This beta chain came through as a stray read in a library set up for alpha chains, and its size says little. The V gene is TRBV6-5, the J gene TRBJ1-4; no firm D call. The CDR3 has 14 amino acids. V shed 6 bases and J shed 7 bases, with 15 bases lying between them. Germline CDR1 MNHEY, CDR2 SVGAGI. The CDR3 region has the DNA TGTGCCAGCAGCCCCCTCGCTCTGGGTGAAAAACTGTTTTTT. Translating it yields CASSPLALGEKLFF.

This clonotype was seen a handful of times. For a library built for alpha chains, this beta chain is a stray read; little rests on its size. The genes are TRBV20-1 and TRBJ2-7, with D uncertain. Germline V gene lookup returns CDR1 DFQATT and CDR2 SNEGSKA (reference sequence). V lost 4 bases and J 5 bases, leaving 6 bases between the germline ends. The CDR3 extends over 10 amino acids. The CDR3 nucleotides are TGCAGTGCTACGGCAAACGAGCAGTACTTC. It codes for CSATANEQYF.

With respect to this clonotype: For a library built for alpha chains, this beta chain is a stray read; little rests on its size. The gene calls are TRBV7-2 and TRBJ2-4; 8 nucleotides align to TRBD1. Germline-derived CDR1 and CDR2 are SGHTA and FQGNSA. CDR3 length equals 15 residues. The ends lost 6 bases at V and 2 bases at J; junction bases unmatched: 6. The CDR3 region has the DNA TGTGCCAGCAGTCCAGGGGGCATGTCCAAAAACATTCAGTACTTC. This sequence encodes CASSPGGMSKNIQYF.

As for this clonotype: This beta chain slipped into a library made for alpha chains as a stray read, so its size is not meaningful. The chain recombines TRBV11-2 with TRBJ2-1; TRBD2 aligns across 11 bases. The CDR3 is made up of 14 amino acids. Germline loops: CDR1 SGHAT, CDR2 FQNNGV. The ends lost 3 bases at V and 8 bases at J; junction bases unmatched: 3. The CDR3 sequence is CASSLRTSGYEQFF. The CDR3, as DNA: TGTGCCAGCAGCTTGAGGACTAGCGGGTATGAGCAGTTCTTC. Together with reference TRBV11-2 and TRBJ2-1, the CDR3 gives the full variable domain: EAGVAQSPRYKIIEKRQSVAFWCNPISGHATLYWYQQILGQGPKLLIQFQNNGVVDDSQLPKDRFSAERLKGVDSTLKIQPAKLEDSAVYLCASSLRTSGYEQFFGPGTRLTVL.

This clonotype was counted many times. Being off target in a library aimed at alpha chains, this beta chain has a size of little meaning. The chain uses TRBV7-9 and TRBJ1-1, with D unresolved. The CDR3 runs to 12 residues. Trimming stripped 0 bases from V and 8 bases from J, with 7 bases between. Germline-derived CDR1 and CDR2 are SEHNR and FQNEAQ (reference sequence). Here the CDR3 reads CASSLAGKEAFF. The CDR3 region has the DNA TGTGCCAGCAGCTTAGCGGGAAAAGAAGCTTTCTTT.

Ten or more counts support this clonotype. This beta chain appears as a stray read in a library generated for alpha chains; its size is not informative. The gene calls are TRBV27 and TRBJ2-1; D may be TRBD1 (5 bases). V was clipped by 5 bases and J by 2 bases, with 10 bases between them. The CDR3 has 14 amino acids. CDR1 is MNHEY and CDR2 is SMNVEV in the germline V gene (reference sequence). The CDR3 DNA reads TGTGCCAGCAGTCCCAGGGCCCCCTACAATGAGCAGTTCTTC. Translating gives CASSPRAPYNEQFF.

Judged by abundance, this clonotype is large. This beta chain is a stray read from a library made for alpha chains; its abundance is not meaningful. The chain combines TRBV27 with TRBJ2-5; 9 nucleotides line up with TRBD2. The CDR3 covers 15 residues. The V and J ends lost 1 base and 3 bases, in that order; junction bases with no gene match: 3. CDR1 and CDR2 (germline): MNHEY, SMNVEV (reference sequence). This CDR3 is CASSLWSSGKETQYF. As DNA, the CDR3 is TGTGCCAGCAGTTTATGGTCTAGCGGGAAAGAGACCCAGTACTTC.

In its sample, this clonotype ranks as medium-sized. Since the library was made to target alpha chains, this beta chain is a stray read and its abundance is not meaningful. The chain couples TRBV10-3 to TRBJ1-5; 10 bases line up with TRBD1. Trimming cost V 11 bases and J 1 base; bases outside gene matches: 20. This CDR3 region has 19 residues. Per germline, CDR1 ENHRY and CDR2 SYGVKD. The CDR3 here is CAFPEEGTGVVESNQPQHF. The CDR3 DNA follows: TGTGCCTTTCCCGAGGAAGGGACAGGGGTGGTCGAGAGCAATCAGCCCCAGCATTTT.

This clonotype was counted ten times or more. This beta chain slipped into a library made for alpha chains as a stray read, so its size is not meaningful. The chain uses TRBV27 and TRBJ2-7, with a possible D match to TRBD2 (5 bases). The length of the CDR3 is 14 residues. V was cut by 5 bases and J by 5 bases, with 16 bases left in between. Germline assignment: CDR1 MNHEY and CDR2 SMNVEV (reference sequence). CDR3 in amino acids: CASSTRDFPDEQYF. DNA for the CDR3: TGTGCCAGCAGTACCCGGGATTTTCCCGACGAGCAGTACTTC.

This clonotype has a count of ten or more. For a library built for alpha chains, this beta chain is a stray read; little rests on its size. V and J are TRBV29-1 and TRBJ1-5, with unresolved D. V lost 6 bases, J lost 3 bases, and 12 bases lay in between. The CDR3 extends over 13 amino acids. The V gene's germline CDR1 is SQVTM and CDR2 ANQGSEA. CDR3 residues: CSVRDNHNQPQHF. CDR3 bases: TGCAGCGTCAGAGACAACCACAATCAGCCCCAGCATTTT.

In its sample, this clonotype ranks as medium-sized (0.01 to 0.1%). This beta chain is an off-target read within a library intended for alpha chains, so its frequency means little. The chain carries TRBV7-9 and TRBJ2-1, with 9 bases lining up with TRBD2. The CDR3 is 15 amino acids. V was pared by 1 base and J by 4 bases, with 2 bases of the junction left unmatched. The germline gives CDR1 SEHNR, CDR2 FQNEAQ (reference sequence). CDR3 region: CASSLGSGGYNEQFF. CDR3 sequence (DNA): TGTGCCAGCAGCTTAGGTAGCGGGGGTTACAATGAGCAGTTCTTC. Combining the CDR3 with reference TRBV7-9 and TRBJ2-1 gives the whole variable domain DTGVSQNPRHKITKRGQNVTFRCDPISEHNRLYWYRQTLGQGPEFLTYFQNEAQLEKSRLLSDRFSAERPKGSFSTLEIQRTEQGDSAMYLCASSLGSGGYNEQFFGPGTRLTVL.

In its sample, this clonotype is large (0.1 to 1%). This beta chain is a stray read from a library made for alpha chains; its abundance is not meaningful. This chain uses TRBV20-1 with TRBJ2-1; TRBD2 agrees at 13 bases. With 0 bases clipped from V and 6 bases from J, the junction kept 5 bases outside the gene matches. The CDR3 loop spans 16 amino acids. CDR1 is DFQATT and CDR2 is SNEGSKA in the germline V gene (reference sequence). CDR3 coding DNA: TGCAGTGCTAGAGACTATAGGACTAGCGGGAGCAATGAGCAGTTCTTC. This translates into CSARDYRTSGSNEQFF.

This clonotype appeared a single time. This beta chain was picked up by a library intended for alpha chains and is off target, so its count carries little meaning. This sequence joins TRBV5-6 and TRBJ2-1; 7 nucleotides line up with TRBD1. Looked up from germline, CDR1 is SGHDT and CDR2 is YYEEEE. The CDR3 extends over 16 amino acids. V dropped 0 bases and J dropped 4; count of bases not matched to a gene: 7. CDR3 protein: CASSLAVWDRYNEQFF. In DNA, the CDR3 is TGTGCCAGCAGCTTGGCGGTTTGGGACAGATACAATGAGCAGTTCTTC.

In its sample, this clonotype is medium-sized. This beta chain slipped into a library made for alpha chains as a stray read, so its size is not meaningful. The rearrangement joins TRBV4-1 to TRBJ1-4, with a tentative D call TRBD1 (6 bases). The germline V gene has CDR1 MGHRA and CDR2 YSYEKL. The CDR3 spans 18 residues. Deletions cut 0 bases from V and 0 bases from J, with 14 bases between. CDR3 in DNA: TGCGCCAGCAGCCAAGATCGGACAGATTACGCAACTAATGAAAAACTGTTTTTT. Its translation is CASSQDRTDYATNEKLFF.

By share of the sample, this clonotype is medium-sized. Being off target in a library aimed at alpha chains, this beta chain has a size of little meaning. This chain joins TRBV10-3 and TRBJ2-1, with TRBD1 identical over 10 bases. CDR1 ENHRY and CDR2 SYGVKD come from the germline V gene. Trimming at V came to 10 bases and at J to 5 bases, leaving 2 bases not matched to a gene. This CDR3 is built from 12 residues. The CDR3 reads CATGTGDNEQFF. The CDR3 DNA follows: TGTGCCACCGGGACAGGGGACAATGAGCAGTTCTTC.

This clonotype was observed a handful of times. This beta chain was picked up by a library intended for alpha chains and is off target, so its count carries little meaning. The chain carries TRBV28 and TRBJ2-3, with 14 nucleotides matching TRBD2. Germline values: CDR1 MDHEN, CDR2 SYDVKM. V dropped 10 bases and J dropped 2; count of bases not matched to a gene: 11. The CDR3 covers 17 residues. The CDR3 DNA is TGTGCCACCGATAACGGACTAGCGGGAGGCTACACAGATACGCAGTATTTT. Translating it yields CATDNGLAGGYTDTQYF.